The 30 T cell receptor beta chains reported below all come from one sample, sequenced in a study of blood T cell repertoires in COVID-19. Sequencing was performed with immunoSEQ multiplex PCR; in TCRdb, only in-frame clones are kept and a portion is missing. The sample records more than 150,000 clones, around 84% being singletons. The sample was peripheral blood. The receptors stem from a young man with active or convalescent COVID-19.

The chain joins TRBV5-4 to TRBJ2-4, with D maybe TRBD1 (6 bases). The CDR3 totals 13 residues. Trimming pared 3 bases from V and 3 bases from J, leaving 7 bases between. Germline V CDR1 and CDR2: SGHNT, YYREEE (reference sequence). The CDR3, as DNA: TGTGCCAGCAGCTCGGACAGCAAAAACATTCAGTACTTC. It translates to CASSSDSKNIQYF.

The chain employs TRBV5-1 and TRBJ1-5; a possible D gene is TRBD1 (6 bases). The CDR3 loop spans 15 amino acids. CDR1 is SGHRS, CDR2 YFSETQ, per germline. V was pared by 4 bases and J by 6 bases, with 17 bases between. CDR3 in amino acids: CASSPGGSSGQPQHF. The CDR3 DNA is TGCGCCAGCAGCCCTGGGGGCAGCTCAGGTCAGCCCCAGCATTTT.

The chain recombines TRBV19 with TRBJ2-7; D unresolved. Between the trimmed V and J ends, which lost 1 base and 3 bases, there was a span of 10 bases. The germline CDR1 and CDR2 sequences are LNHDA and SQIVND (reference sequence). This CDR3 is built from 14 residues. DNA of the CDR3: TGTGCCAGTAGTATAGCCCCACAGCTCTACGAGCAGTACTTC. As protein: CASSIAPQLYEQYF.

The J gene is TRBJ1-1, the V gene TRBV4-1, with D perhaps matching TRBD1 (6 bases). Germline-derived CDR1 and CDR2 are MGHRA and YSYEKL. Trimming stripped 4 bases from V and 4 bases from J, with 13 bases between. The CDR3 loop spans 14 amino acids. CDR3: CASSPEGGSTEAFF. CDR3 in DNA: TGCGCCAGCAGCCCGGAAGGGGGTAGCACTGAAGCTTTCTTT.

The chain combines TRBV6-2 or TRBV6-3 with TRBJ2-1; perhaps TRBD1 as D (6 bases). V was pared by 6 bases and J by 4 bases, with 16 bases between. CDR1 MNHEY and CDR2 SVGEGT come from the germline V gene. The CDR3 contains 15 residues. Here the CDR3 reads CASSPSGHLYNEQFF. DNA for the CDR3: TGTGCCAGCAGCCCTTCGGGACACCTTTACAATGAGCAGTTCTTC.

The chain employs TRBV6-6 and TRBJ2-7; D is ambiguous. Germline values: CDR1 MNHNY, CDR2 SVGAGI (reference sequence). The ends were cut back, 2 bases at V and 2 bases at J, with 7 bases in the middle. The CDR3 covers 13 residues. The CDR3 reads CASSYSPPYEQYF. CDR3 DNA: TGTGCCAGCAGTTACAGCCCTCCCTACGAGCAGTACTTC.

This chain links TRBV7-2 with TRBJ2-7; TRBD1 matches at 7 bases. Trimming removed 4 bases from V and 2 bases from J; junction bases left unmatched: 5. CDR1 and CDR2 (germline): SGHTA, FQGNSA. This CDR3 has 14 residues. The CDR3 sequence is CASSSQGGTYEQYF. The CDR3 nucleotides are TGTGCCAGCAGCTCCCAAGGGGGCACCTACGAGCAGTACTTC.

J is TRBJ2-2 and V is TRBV5-1, with no clear D. There are 12 residues in the CDR3. The V gene's germline CDR1 is SGHRS and CDR2 YFSETQ. Trimming removed 0 bases at V and 7 bases at J, with 4 bases between. This CDR3 is CASSLGGGELFF. CDR3 nucleotide sequence: TGCGCCAGCAGCTTGGGAGGCGGGGAGCTGTTTTTT.

The chain combines TRBV28 with TRBJ1-6; no firm D call. Germline assignment: CDR1 MDHEN and CDR2 SYDVKM. The CDR3 runs to 13 residues. Trimming pared 4 bases from V and 5 bases from J, leaving 6 bases between. The CDR3 protein is CASSSENNSPLHF. Written as DNA, the CDR3 is TGTGCCAGCAGTTCGGAGAATAATTCACCCCTCCACTTT.

The chain combines TRBV27 with TRBJ2-1, with 10 bases lining up with TRBD2. The CDR3 sequence is 15 residues long. Germline loops: CDR1 MNHEY, CDR2 SMNVEV (reference sequence). J lost 10 bases, V lost 3 bases, and 9 bases had no gene match. This CDR3 reads CASSLGAGGPREQFF. The CDR3 coding sequence is TGTGCCAGCAGTTTGGGAGCGGGAGGGCCTCGGGAGCAGTTCTTC.

This clone showed up many times. This rearrangement joins TRBV29-1 to TRBJ1-2; D is perhaps TRBD1 (6 bases). The CDR3 length is 14 residues. Per the germline V gene, CDR1 is SQVTM and CDR2 is ANQGSEA. V lost 6 bases and J 2 bases, leaving 16 bases between the germline ends. The CDR3 protein is CSVEHDRPNYGYTF. CDR3 coding DNA: TGCAGCGTGGAACACGACAGGCCAAACTATGGCTACACCTTC. The full variable domain, completed using reference TRBV29-1 and TRBJ1-2, is SAVISQKPSRDICQRGTSLTIQCQVDSQVTMMFWYRQQPGQSLTLIATANQGSEATYESGFVIDKFPISRPNLTFSTLTVSNMSPEDSSIYLCSVEHDRPNYGYTFGSGTRLTVV.

This clone was detected only a few times. This sequence joins TRBV7-6 and TRBJ2-6; D remains unclear. Per germline, CDR1 SGHVS and CDR2 FNYEAQ. The CDR3 length is 17 residues. Between the trimmed V and J ends, which lost 2 bases and 1 base, there was a span of 12 bases. CDR3 in amino acids: CASSLREARSGANVLTF. Here the CDR3 DNA reads TGTGCCAGCAGCTTACGAGAGGCGAGGTCTGGGGCCAACGTCCTGACTTTC.

This CDR3 reads CASSLAFSNTGELFF. The CDR3 region has the DNA TGTGCCAGCAGCTTAGCGTTCTCGAACACCGGGGAGCTGTTTTTT. The chain links TRBV7-2 to TRBJ2-2; D unresolved. V dropped 0 bases and J dropped 0 bases, with 5 bases sitting between them. From germline, CDR1 is SGHTA and CDR2 FQGNSA. The CDR3 is made up of 15 amino acids. The full variable domain, completed using reference TRBV7-2 and TRBJ2-2, is GAGVSQSPSNKVTEKGKDVELRCDPISGHTALYWYRQSLGQGLEFLIYFQGNSAPDKSGLPSDRFSAERTGGSVSTLTIQRTQQEDSAVYLCASSLAFSNTGELFFGEGSRLTVL.

The chain uses TRBV19 and TRBJ2-7; possible D gene TRBD1, 6 bases. Germline CDR1 reads LNHDA; CDR2 reads SQIVND (reference sequence). Between the trimmed V and J ends, which lost 1 base and 7 bases, there was a span of 17 bases. The CDR3 covers 15 residues. The CDR3 loop reads CASSIVGTLYREQYF. CDR3 nucleotide sequence: TGTGCCAGTAGTATAGTTGGGACACTCTACAGAGAGCAGTACTTC.

This clone turned up a few times. The chain employs TRBV29-1 and TRBJ1-1; a possible D gene is TRBD1 (6 bases). The V gene's germline CDR1 is SQVTM and CDR2 ANQGSEA. The CDR3 is made up of 11 amino acids. The V end lost 7 bases, the J end lost 6 bases, and 12 bases lay between the germline ends. CDR3 region: CSETRGPEAFF. CDR3 in DNA: TGCAGCGAAACCAGGGGACCTGAAGCTTTCTTT. Full variable domain (remainder filled in from reference TRBV29-1 and TRBJ1-1): SAVISQKPSRDICQRGTSLTIQCQVDSQVTMMFWYRQQPGQSLTLIATANQGSEATYESGFVIDKFPISRPNLTFSTLTVSNMSPEDSSIYLCSETRGPEAFFGQGTRLTVV.

The DNA for the CDR3 is TGTGCCAGCAGTGAGAAATTCACAGGGGCTAACACTGAAGCTTTCTTT. This sequence encodes CASSEKFTGANTEAFF. The J gene is TRBJ1-1, the V gene TRBV6-1; 7 nucleotides agree with TRBD1. This CDR3 has 16 amino acids. Losses at the gene ends were 3 bases for V and 2 bases for J; bases not matched to a gene: 9. Germline assignment: CDR1 MNHNS and CDR2 SASEGT.

The chain uses TRBV29-1 and TRBJ2-7; TRBD1 agrees at 10 bases. The CDR3 is 13 residues long. Germline V gene lookup returns CDR1 SQVTM and CDR2 ANQGSEA. V shed 6 bases and J 4 bases; nucleotides not matched to a gene: 6. The CDR3 region is CSVWTGGKYEQYF. The CDR3 coding sequence is TGCAGCGTCTGGACAGGGGGTAAATACGAGCAGTACTTC.

This clone was observed a handful of times. The rearrangement joins TRBV5-1 to TRBJ2-2; 8 positions agree with TRBD2. The CDR3 covers 16 residues. Trimming removed 4 bases from V and 8 bases from J; junction bases left unmatched: 13. Germline CDR1 reads SGHRS; CDR2 reads YFSETQ. CDR3 sequence (DNA): TGCGCCAGCAGCCCCCGCGGCGGGGGGCCAGGGGGGGAGCTGTTTTTT. This sequence encodes CASSPRGGGPGGELFF.

The chain carries TRBV27 and TRBJ1-1; 7 bases fit TRBD1. Per germline, CDR1 MNHEY and CDR2 SMNVEV (reference sequence). This CDR3 comprises 15 residues. V dropped 5 bases and J dropped 0; count of bases not matched to a gene: 6. The CDR3 reads CASSPRQGMNTEAFF. The CDR3 coding sequence is TGTGCCAGCAGTCCCCGACAGGGCATGAACACTGAAGCTTTCTTT.

V is TRBV3-1 (or the pseudogene TRBV3-2) and J is TRBJ2-1, with TRBD2 matching over 11 bases. The CDR3 runs 16 residues. V was clipped by 4 bases and J by 5 bases; unmatched bases: 7. The germline V gene has CDR1 LGHDT and CDR2 YNNKEL (reference sequence). Here the CDR3 reads CASSPRILAGDNEQFF. DNA for the CDR3: TGTGCCAGCAGCCCACGAATACTAGCGGGGGACAATGAGCAGTTCTTC.

This clone showed up many times. V gene TRBV5-5 combines with J gene TRBJ1-2; TRBD1 aligns across 8 bases. Germline V CDR1 and CDR2: SGHKS, YYEKEE (reference sequence). The CDR3 runs 14 residues. The ends lost 0 bases at V and 7 bases at J; junction bases unmatched: 5. As DNA, the CDR3 is TGTGCCAGCAGCTTGGGCGCGACAGGGGCTGGCTACACCTTC. The encoded protein is CASSLGATGAGYTF.

This sequence joins TRBV28 and TRBJ1-1; 10 bases line up with TRBD1. V lost 5 bases and J lost 7; bases outside the gene matches: 7. Germline CDR1 and CDR2: MDHEN and SYDVKM. This CDR3 has 14 residues. The CDR3 nucleotides read TGTGCCAGCAGTCCGACAGGGGGCCCAATTGAAGCTTTCTTT. Its translation: CASSPTGGPIEAFF. Together with reference TRBV28 and TRBJ1-1, the CDR3 gives the full variable domain: DVKVTQSSRYLVKRTGEKVFLECVQDMDHENMFWYRQDPGLGLRLIYFSYDVKMKEKGDIPEGYSVSREKKERFSLILESASTNQTSMYLCASSPTGGPIEAFFGQGTRLTVV.

This chain joins TRBV10-1 and TRBJ2-5, with 8 bases fitting TRBD1. There are 13 residues in the CDR3. Germline loops: CDR1 WNHNN, CDR2 SYGVQD (reference sequence). V was clipped by 8 bases and J by 6 bases; unmatched bases: 8. Here the CDR3 reads CASADRVSQTQYF. CDR3 DNA sequence: TGCGCCAGCGCGGACAGGGTCAGCCAGACCCAGTACTTC.

The chain carries TRBV28 and TRBJ1-2; 7 bases line up with TRBD1. The CDR3 covers 15 residues. V lost 3 bases, J lost 0 bases, and 4 bases stayed unmatched. CDR1 is MDHEN, CDR2 SYDVKM, per germline. CDR3 sequence (DNA): TGTGCCAGCAGTTTTTCGCAGGGGGCTAACTATGGCTACACCTTC. It encodes CASSFSQGANYGYTF.

This clone was seen many times. V is TRBV6-2 or TRBV6-3 and J is TRBJ2-3; 7 nucleotides match TRBD2. The CDR3 extends over 15 amino acids. CDR1 and CDR2 (germline): MNHEY, SVGEGT. The J segment lost 6 bases and the V segment lost 4 bases, leaving 10 bases of the junction unmatched. The CDR3 DNA is TGTGCCAGCAGTTTAGGGGCGGGAGAGACGGATACGCAGTATTTT. This gives the protein CASSLGAGETDTQYF.

This clone appeared a single time. This chain connects TRBV28 to TRBJ1-1; possible D gene TRBD1, 6 bases. CDR3 size: 16 residues. Looked up from germline, CDR1 is MDHEN and CDR2 is SYDVKM. V was shortened by 3 bases and J by 3 bases, with 17 bases between the two germline ends. The CDR3 sequence: CASSFLPMGGHTEAFF. CDR3 nucleotide sequence: TGTGCCAGCAGTTTTCTCCCTATGGGGGGGCACACTGAAGCTTTCTTT.

This rearrangement joins TRBV7-9 to TRBJ1-2; 8 nucleotides line up with TRBD1. This CDR3 spans 16 amino acids. Germline lookup yields CDR1 SEHNR and CDR2 FQNEAQ (reference sequence). V was pared by 4 bases and J by 4 bases, with 11 bases of the junction left unmatched. The CDR3 region has the DNA TGTGCCAGCAGCTCCTCAAGACCTGACAGGGGCTATGGCTACACCTTC. This gives the protein CASSSSRPDRGYGYTF. The full variable domain, completed using reference TRBV7-9 and TRBJ1-2, is DTGVSQNPRHKITKRGQNVTFRCDPISEHNRLYWYRQTLGQGPEFLTYFQNEAQLEKSRLLSDRFSAERPKGSFSTLEIQRTEQGDSAMYLCASSSSRPDRGYGYTFGSGTRLTVV.

The chain has TRBV3-1 (or the pseudogene TRBV3-2) and TRBJ1-3; the D is unclear. This CDR3 has 14 residues. Trimming took off 6 bases at V and 4 bases at J, with 13 bases between the two ends. Germline CDR1 LGHDT, CDR2 YNNKEL (reference sequence). CDR3 bases: TGTGCCAGCAGTACAACAGCGGGGGGAAACACCATATATTTT. As protein: CASSTTAGGNTIYF.

The chain uses TRBV2 and TRBJ2-2; 7 bases agree with TRBD2. The CDR3 sequence is 17 residues long. Germline CDR1 SNHLY, CDR2 FYNNEI. V was pared by 11 bases and J by 0 bases, with 15 bases of the junction left unmatched. As DNA, the CDR3 is TGTGCCGGCAACTGGGAGGGCCAAGCGGCGAACACCGGGGAGCTGTTTTTT. Translation: CAGNWEGQAANTGELFF.

The chain joins TRBV6-2 or TRBV6-3 to TRBJ1-2; maybe TRBD1 (5 bases). The CDR3 consists of 16 residues. Germline V gene data show CDR1 as MNHEY and CDR2 as SVGEGT. Trimming cost V 2 bases and J 0 bases, with 13 bases left between them. The DNA for the CDR3 is TGTGCCAGCAGTTACGAATTCACAGGTTCTAACTATGGCTACACCTTC. It is translated as CASSYEFTGSNYGYTF.